The rows below give T cell receptor beta chains drawn from one sample of a study of T cell repertoires in cytomegalovirus infection. One entry per CDR3 protein, called by TCRdb with MiXCR from the reads. Counted here are around 430,000 distinct CDR3 sequences, about 42% occurring once; the ten biggest clones make up 43%. The antigens these receptors bind are not known. Specimen: cultured PBMCs, collected from culture after CMV antigen stimulation. The origin of the receptors is a human donor in good health (CMV status not recorded). Some clones in this sample may be carry-over from other donors' samples. CDR3s include the opening cysteine and the closing phenylalanine or tryptophan. The D gene is left open where the match is weak. Not every row has a clone size; where given, it reads once, few, many or a size class.

j_call d_call clone_size v_call cdr3_nt cdr3_aa
TRBJ2-2 NA NA TRBV7-8 TGTGCCAGCAGCTTTAGGCGGGGTGGAACCGGGGAGCTGTTTTTT CASSFRRGGTGELFF
TRBJ2-3 TRBD1 NA TRBV5-3 TGTGCCAGCAGCTTGAGGTTTACAGGGGCAGGAACGCAGTATTTT CASSLRFTGAGTQYF
TRBJ2-1 NA NA TRBV7-2 TGTGCCAGCAGCTCCCGGGACAATGAGCAGTTCTTC CASSSRDNEQFF
TRBJ2-5 NA many TRBV5-4 TGTGCCAGCAGCTTGGGGACGACCCAAGAGACCCAGTACTTC CASSLGTTQETQYF
TRBJ1-1 NA NA TRBV20-1 TGCAGTGCTAGGGAGGACATGAACACTGAAGCTTTCTTT CSAREDMNTEAFF
TRBJ2-3 NA NA TRBV15 TGTGCCACCAGCAGTAGGGGCCCGACAGGTACAGATACGCAGTATTTT CATSSRGPTGTDTQYF
TRBJ1-1 TRBD1 NA TRBV6-1 TGTGCCAGCAGTGGACAGGGACCGAACACTGAAGCTTTCTTT CASSGQGPNTEAFF
TRBJ1-6 NA NA TRBV7-9 TGTGCCACGAACCGGGACACTAATTCACCCCTCCACTTT CATNRDTNSPLHF
TRBJ2-1 NA NA TRBV28 TGTGCCAGCAGTTTGCACCCCGGGATCAGGGAGAGAGAGCAGTTCTTC CASSLHPGIREREQFF
TRBJ2-1 NA NA TRBV2 TGTGCCAGCAGTGAAACCAGCGATGAGCAGTTCTTC CASSETSDEQFF
TRBJ2-2 NA NA TRBV7-2 TGTGCCAGCAGCCCATCGCGGAACACCGGGGAGCTGTTTTTT CASSPSRNTGELFF
TRBJ1-3 TRBD1 NA TRBV5-4 TGTGCCAGCAGCCAAGGACAGGATCTACACACCATATATTTT CASSQGQDLHTIYF
TRBJ2-7 NA NA TRBV5-1 TGCGCCAGCAGCCCATATAGGGATCCGATTGCGTACGAGCAGTACTTC CASSPYRDPIAYEQYF
TRBJ2-7 TRBD2 few TRBV6-6 TGTGCCAGCAGTTATTACCTAGCGGGAGGGGACGAGCAGTACTTC CASSYYLAGGDEQYF
TRBJ1-2 TRBD1 NA TRBV6-4 TGTGCCAGCAGCTCCATGACAGGGGGCGACGGCTACACCTTC CASSSMTGGDGYTF
TRBJ2-1 NA NA TRBV5-5 TGTGCCAGCAGCTATGACATCCCCTCCTACAATGAGCAGTTCTTC CASSYDIPSYNEQFF